This paragraph reports one T cell receptor (beta chain). Its antigen remains unknown. These data come from a study of vaccination and CD4 T cells after COVID-19. Study-wide context: Post-vaccine specimens were obtained a median around 72 days after dose two (range 14 to 241).

Cultured CD4+ T cell DNA was sequenced using the Oncomine TCR Beta short-read assay. TCRdb fed the PCR reads into MiXCR, producing one record per CDR3 protein. The repertoire consists of thousands of distinct CDR3 sequences, with 46% occurring once and the leading ten covering 71%. There are 17 residues in the CDR3. V dropped 5 bases and J dropped 6 bases, with 20 bases sitting between them. CDR1 SEHNR and CDR2 FQNEAQ come from the germline V gene (reference sequence). Specified treatment: approximately 10-day PBMC culture with coronavirus spike peptide pools or control peptides (ViraFEST assay). Prior to the COVID-19 pandemic (2011-2018), the unexposed donor's CD4+ T cells were collected.

The source material was CD4+ T cells from blood, cultured in vitro. This receptor was obtained from a human donor in good health. The V gene is TRBV7-9, the J gene TRBJ1-6, with D possibly matching TRBD1 (5 bases). In DNA, the CDR3 is TGTGCCAGCAGCCCAAGTGGGGCAAGGGTTCGTAATTCACCCCTCCACTTT. Encoded protein: CASSPSGARVRNSPLHF.